The next 15 T cell receptor beta chains were all read from a single sample in a study of control samples from healthy donors and cancer patients. Produced via immunoSEQ multiplex PCR; TCRdb's table is partial and in-frame only. Here the sample spans fewer than 200,000 clones, roughly nine tenths being singletons. Sequenced material: blood. These receptors were taken from a man in his thirties or forties in good health.

The chain combines TRBV7-8 with TRBJ1-2; possibly TRBD1 for D (6 bases). The V and J ends lost 5 bases and 6 bases respectively, with 7 bases between them. Germline assignment: CDR1 SGHVS and CDR2 FQNEAQ. This CDR3 comprises 11 residues. The CDR3 reads CASSPGDGYTF. The CDR3 nucleotides are TGTGCCAGCAGCCCAGGGGATGGCTACACCTTC.

This clone was detected once. The rearrangement joins TRBV9 to TRBJ2-2; D is possibly TRBD2 (6 bases). CDR3 size: 16 residues. Germline CDR1 is SGDLS and CDR2 is YYNGEE. The germline V and J ends were trimmed by 4 bases and 1 base, with 14 bases remaining between them. CDR3 sequence: CASSTGSAGNTGELFF. CDR3 DNA: TGTGCCAGCAGCACAGGTTCAGCGGGGAACACCGGGGAGCTGTTTTTT.

In DNA, the CDR3 is TGCAGCGTTGCTCTTCGGGGGGGGGCCCGAAGTGAGCAGTTCTTC. Its translation is CSVALRGGARSEQFF. The J gene is TRBJ2-1, the V gene TRBV29-1; 8 bases match TRBD2. V dropped 4 bases and J dropped 9; count of bases not matched to a gene: 14. From germline, CDR1 is SQVTM and CDR2 ANQGSEA. CDR3 length: 15 amino acids.

J is TRBJ2-2 and V is TRBV11-2; 7 nucleotides align to TRBD2. The CDR3 has 17 amino acids. V shed 4 bases, J shed 1 base, and the junction held 9 bases outside the gene matches. The germline V gene encodes CDR1 SGHAT and CDR2 FQNNGV. For the CDR3, the DNA is TGTGCCAGCAGCTCCCTTACTGGGGGGGGGAACACCGGGGAGCTGTTTTTT. Amino acid sequence: CASSSLTGGGNTGELFF.

The chain links TRBV7-2 to TRBJ1-1; no definite D call. The CDR3 loop spans 14 amino acids. Germline V gene sequence: CDR1 SGHTA, CDR2 FQGNSA. V was pared by 1 base and J by 4 bases, with 10 bases between. The CDR3 reads CASSLGIGSTEAFF. CDR3 sequence (DNA): TGTGCCAGCAGCTTAGGTATCGGGAGCACTGAAGCTTTCTTT.

V is TRBV11-1 and J is TRBJ2-1; 13 nucleotides align to TRBD2. Germline trimming cut 5 bases from V and 6 bases from J; bases unmatched to any gene: 4. The CDR3 is 15 residues long. From germline, CDR1 is SGHAT and CDR2 FQDESV (reference sequence). The chain's CDR3 is CASSLWTSGSNEQFF. The CDR3 DNA sequence: TGTGCCAGCAGCCTCTGGACTAGCGGGAGCAATGAGCAGTTCTTC.

This chain uses TRBV12-5 with TRBJ1-2; D is unclear. This CDR3 comprises 12 residues. V was clipped by 8 bases and J by 0 bases, with 7 bases between them. CDR1 and CDR2 (germline): LGHNT, FRNRAP. For the CDR3, the DNA is TGTGCTAGTTTAAGAGCTAACTATGGCTACACCTTC. It specifies CASLRANYGYTF.

CDR3 sequence (DNA): TGTGCCAGCAGCCCCCCCGGGCTAGCGGGACTTCACTCCTACAATGAGCAGTTCTTC. This translates into CASSPPGLAGLHSYNEQFF. The V gene is TRBV5-4, the J gene TRBJ2-1; the match to TRBD2 covers 9 bases. From germline, CDR1 is SGHNT and CDR2 YYREEE (reference sequence). CDR3 length: 19 residues. V trimming: 4 bases; J trimming: 0 bases; junction bases outside the gene matches: 14. Filled out from reference TRBV5-4 and TRBJ2-1, the complete variable domain reads ETGVTQSPTHLIKTRGQQVTLRCSSQSGHNTVSWYQQALGQGPQFIFQYYREEENGRGNFPPRFSGLQFPNYSSELNVNALELDDSALYLCASSPPGLAGLHSYNEQFFGPGTRLTVL.

Notes on this clone: The DNA is left out, because the CDR3 cannot be placed on it with certainty; the CDR3 is given as TCRdb lists it. The CDR3 reads CASSFFGEKLFF. This chain uses TRBV27 with TRBJ1-4. Germline V gene data show CDR1 as MNHEY and CDR2 as SMNVEV (reference sequence). The CDR3 length is 12 residues, termini included.

The chain links TRBV5-5 to TRBJ1-5; D not certain. CDR1 is SGHKS and CDR2 is YYEKEE in the germline V gene (reference sequence). The CDR3 is made up of 14 amino acids. Trimming removed 0 bases at V and 2 bases at J, with 6 bases between. Here the CDR3 DNA reads TGTGCCAGCAGCTTGGATTTCCGCAATCAGCCCCAGCATTTT. It yields the protein CASSLDFRNQPQHF. The variable domain in full, completed from reference TRBV5-5 and TRBJ1-5, reads DAGVTQSPTHLIKTRGQQVTLRCSPISGHKSVSWYQQVLGQGPQFIFQYYEKEERGRGNFPDRFSARQFPNYSSELNVNALLLGDSALYLCASSLDFRNQPQHFGDGTRLSIL.

The chain uses TRBV6-5 and TRBJ1-6; possibly TRBD1 for D (6 bases). Germline V CDR1 and CDR2: MNHEY, SVGAGI. The V end was cut by 6 bases, the J end by 14 bases, with 23 bases between. The CDR3 covers 15 residues. CDR3 protein: CASSPPGRGPQALHF. The CDR3, as DNA: TGTGCCAGCAGCCCCCCTGGCAGGGGCCCGCAGGCCCTCCACTTT.

This sequence joins TRBV10-1 and TRBJ2-2; perhaps TRBD1 as D (5 bases). V lost 0 bases and J 6 bases, leaving 8 bases between the germline ends. Per germline, CDR1 WNHNN and CDR2 SYGVQD (reference sequence). The CDR3 runs to 14 residues. The CDR3 protein is CASSESKGAGELFF. CDR3 in DNA: TGCGCCAGCAGTGAGTCCAAAGGGGCCGGGGAGCTGTTTTTT.

V usage is TRBV6-1 and J usage is TRBJ1-1; D gene ambiguous. Trimming removed 3 bases at V and 0 bases at J, with 14 bases between. The V gene's germline CDR1 is MNHNS and CDR2 SASEGT. This CDR3 has 16 residues. In nucleotides, the CDR3 is TGTGCCAGCAGTGAGCCCCGAAGCCGGATGAACACTGAAGCTTTCTTT. Its protein is CASSEPRSRMNTEAFF.

The chain links TRBV19 to TRBJ1-6; 12 bases fit TRBD1. The CDR3 is made up of 14 amino acids. Looked up from germline, CDR1 is LNHDA and CDR2 is SQIVND (reference sequence). J was trimmed by 8 bases and V by 8 bases; bases with no gene match: 4. The CDR3 DNA follows: TGTGCCAGTGGGACAGGGGGCAGCTATTCACCCCTCCACTTT. Encoded protein: CASGTGGSYSPLHF. Drawing the rest from reference TRBV19 and TRBJ1-6, the complete variable domain is DGGITQSPKYLFRKEGQNVTLSCEQNLNHDAMYWYRQDPGQGLRLIYYSQIVNDFQKGDIAEGYSVSREKKESFPLTVTSAQKNPTAFYLCASGTGGSYSPLHFGNGTRLTVT.

The CDR3: CASSQGGRGRSGANVLTF. CDR3 nucleotide sequence: TGCGCCAGCAGCCAAGGGGGCAGGGGGCGGTCTGGGGCCAACGTCCTGACTTTC. The rearrangement uses TRBV4-1 and TRBJ2-6, with 8 bases fitting TRBD1. J was trimmed by 1 base and V by 1 base; bases with no gene match: 6. The germline V gene has CDR1 MGHRA and CDR2 YSYEKL. There are 18 residues in the CDR3.